These 23 T cell receptor beta chains came from one sample sequenced in a study of OX40 agonist ivuxolimab in advanced cancers. Data came from immunoSEQ multiplex PCR; TCRdb stores just in-frame clones and leaves some out. The repertoire consists of 65,000 to 95,000 clones, with around nine tenths occurring once and the leading ten covering 0.65% to 0.95%. This specimen consisted of CD4+ or CD8+ T cells sorted from blood, obtained in a trial of the OX40 agonist ivuxolimab. The receptors derive from an adult with an advanced solid tumor such as melanoma, head and neck, liver or kidney cancer.

CDR3 bases: TGTGCCAGCAGCAGAGAGAGACCGAACACTGAAGCTTTCTTT. Encoded protein: CASSRERPNTEAFF. This chain connects TRBV21-1 to TRBJ1-1. TRBV21-1 is an annotated pseudogene. The CDR3 spans 14 residues.

The V gene is TRBV6-5, the J gene TRBJ2-1; 11 bases agree with TRBD2. The germline V gene encodes CDR1 MNHEY and CDR2 SVGAGI. This CDR3 is 14 amino acids long. Losses at the gene ends were 5 bases for V and 12 bases for J; bases not matched to a gene: 9. The CDR3 region has the DNA TGTGCCAGCAGTCCAACTAGCGGGAGTCTGTGGCAGTTCTTC. Translated: CASSPTSGSLWQFF.

The CDR3 protein is CASSLIGTGELFF. CDR3 in DNA: TGTGCCAGCAGCTTAATCGGGACCGGGGAGCTGTTTTTT. The chain combines TRBV7-2 with TRBJ2-2; D remains unclear. The CDR3 runs to 13 residues. V was trimmed by 2 bases and J by 5 bases, leaving 6 bases between them. Germline loops: CDR1 SGHTA, CDR2 FQGNSA.

The chain is built from TRBV9 and TRBJ1-2, with D possibly being TRBD1 (5 bases). The germline V and J ends were trimmed by 0 bases and 2 bases, with 11 bases remaining between them. Germline CDR1 reads SGDLS; CDR2 reads YYNGEE. The length of the CDR3 is 15 residues. CDR3 sequence reads: CASSVGDGTNYGYTF. For the CDR3, the DNA is TGTGCCAGCAGCGTAGGGGACGGTACAAACTATGGCTACACCTTC.

The CDR3 nucleotides read TGTGCCAGCGGCCCTTCCGGGAGGGCCTCCTACGAGCAGTACTTC. This sequence encodes CASGPSGRASYEQYF. The V gene is TRBV28, the J gene TRBJ2-7, with 8 bases matching TRBD2. Germline V gene data show CDR1 as MDHEN and CDR2 as SYDVKM. The CDR3 is 15 amino acids. Losses at the gene ends were 8 bases for V and 0 bases for J; bases not matched to a gene: 9.

The chain has TRBV19 and TRBJ1-5; TRBD1 might be the D (5 bases). This CDR3 is 13 amino acids long. V was trimmed by 6 bases and J by 9 bases, leaving 15 bases between them. The germline gives CDR1 LNHDA, CDR2 SQIVND (reference sequence). CDR3 residues: CASRDMGRGPQHF. The DNA of the CDR3 is TGTGCCAGTAGAGACATGGGAAGGGGGCCCCAGCATTTT.

V is TRBV2 and J is TRBJ2-2, with TRBD2 identical over 7 bases. The CDR3 loop spans 18 amino acids. The germline CDR1 and CDR2 sequences are SNHLY and FYNNEI. Trimming took 2 bases from V and 6 from J; bases not matched to a gene: 15. CDR3 sequence reads: CASSEPSDPQRGSGELFF. The CDR3 nucleotides are TGTGCCAGCAGTGAACCAAGCGACCCCCAGCGGGGTTCCGGGGAGCTGTTTTTT.

The chain joins TRBV27 to TRBJ2-1; either TRBD1 or TRBD2 may fit D (5 bases each). The CDR3 is made up of 16 amino acids. V was shortened by 3 bases and J by 0 bases, with 12 bases between the two germline ends. The germline V gene has CDR1 MNHEY and CDR2 SMNVEV (reference sequence). The CDR3 region is CASSFPGSSSYNEQFF. CDR3 DNA: TGTGCCAGCAGTTTCCCAGGGAGCAGCTCCTACAATGAGCAGTTCTTC.

V is TRBV6-1 and J is TRBJ2-7; no firm D call. V lost 4 bases and J lost 2, with 12 bases in between. The CDR3 is 14 amino acids. Germline loops: CDR1 MNHNS, CDR2 SASEGT. CDR3 sequence: CASSVSVQAYEQYF. CDR3 coding DNA: TGTGCCAGCAGTGTTTCGGTCCAAGCCTACGAGCAGTACTTC.

The chain joins TRBV9 to TRBJ2-5; 10 nucleotides align to TRBD1. This CDR3 comprises 16 residues. Germline V gene sequence: CDR1 SGDLS, CDR2 YYNGEE. J gave up 2 bases and V 0 bases, and 4 bases lay outside the gene matches. The CDR3 here is CASSVAPGQGQETQYF. In DNA, the CDR3 is TGTGCCAGCAGCGTAGCTCCGGGACAGGGGCAAGAGACCCAGTACTTC.

The rearrangement joins TRBV4-2 to TRBJ2-1; 9 nucleotides align to TRBD2. Per germline, CDR1 LGHNA and CDR2 YNFKEQ. The V gene end was trimmed by 0 bases and the J gene end by 6 bases; junction bases not matched to a gene: 9. This CDR3 has 17 residues. The CDR3 loop reads CASSQEVAGGILNEQFF. The CDR3 nucleotides are TGTGCCAGCAGCCAAGAAGTGGCGGGAGGGATCCTCAATGAGCAGTTCTTC.

This clone was seen a single time. The chain couples TRBV7-6 to TRBJ2-3; D possibly corresponds to TRBD1 (5 bases). Germline V gene sequence: CDR1 SGHVS, CDR2 FNYEAQ. Trimming pared 5 bases from V and 2 bases from J, leaving 14 bases between. The CDR3 covers 15 residues. The CDR3 loop is CASSPRTSYTDTQYF. For the CDR3, the DNA is TGTGCCAGCAGCCCGAGGACAAGCTACACAGATACGCAGTATTTT.

This chain joins TRBV19 and TRBJ2-2; 7 positions match TRBD2. Germline CDR1 and CDR2: LNHDA and SQIVND (reference sequence). The CDR3 runs to 14 residues. V was clipped by 10 bases and J by 4 bases; unmatched bases: 9. In nucleotides, the CDR3 is TGTGCCACGACCCGACAGCGGGGCACCGGGGAGCTGTTTTTT. It is translated as CATTRQRGTGELFF.

This chain joins TRBV29-1 and TRBJ2-5; D possibly corresponds to TRBD1 (6 bases). The CDR3 has 12 amino acids. V lost 6 bases and J 6 bases, leaving 14 bases between the germline ends. From germline, CDR1 is SQVTM and CDR2 ANQGSEA. Written as DNA, the CDR3 is TGCAGCGTGGGGGCAGGGGCGAAGACCCAGTACTTC. This codes for CSVGAGAKTQYF. Full variable domain (outside the CDR3, taken from reference TRBV29-1 and TRBJ2-5): SAVISQKPSRDICQRGTSLTIQCQVDSQVTMMFWYRQQPGQSLTLIATANQGSEATYESGFVIDKFPISRPNLTFSTLTVSNMSPEDSSIYLCSVGAGAKTQYFGPGTRLLVL.

In this sample, this clone turned up once. J is TRBJ2-5 and V is TRBV29-1; no clear D. Germline V gene data show CDR1 as SQVTM and CDR2 as ANQGSEA. The CDR3 is 10 residues long. Between the trimmed V and J ends, which lost 4 bases and 5 bases, there was a span of 5 bases. The CDR3 DNA sequence: TGCAGCGTTGCCTGGGAGACCCAGTACTTC. Translated: CSVAWETQYF. The full variable domain, rest sourced from reference TRBV29-1 and TRBJ2-5, is SAVISQKPSRDICQRGTSLTIQCQVDSQVTMMFWYRQQPGQSLTLIATANQGSEATYESGFVIDKFPISRPNLTFSTLTVSNMSPEDSSIYLCSVAWETQYFGPGTRLLVL.

The sample holds one count of this clone. This sequence joins TRBV19 and TRBJ2-7, with 7 bases identical to TRBD2. The CDR3 loop spans 15 amino acids. The germline gives CDR1 LNHDA, CDR2 SQIVND (reference sequence). After removal of 1 base from V and 2 bases from J, the junction contained 5 bases not matched to a gene. CDR3 in DNA: TGTGCCAGTAGTATAGGTACCCGGGGGGCCTACGAGCAGTACTTC. Protein sequence: CASSIGTRGAYEQYF.

The V gene is TRBV9, the J gene TRBJ2-7, with TRBD2 matching over 7 bases. In germline, CDR1 is SGDLS, CDR2 YYNGEE. The CDR3 consists of 15 residues. J gave up 2 bases and V 4 bases, and 9 bases lay outside the gene matches. The CDR3 bases are TGTGCCAGCAGCCCCTCTGGTAGCGGGCCCTACGAGCAGTACTTC. Translated: CASSPSGSGPYEQYF.

The chain couples TRBV30 to TRBJ1-3, with 10 bases identical to TRBD1. The germline gives CDR1 GTSNPN, CDR2 SVGIG (reference sequence). This CDR3 spans 20 amino acids. V trimming: 2 bases; J trimming: 0 bases; junction bases outside the gene matches: 16. DNA of the CDR3: TGTGCCTGGAGTCCTAAGGGGGGACAGGGGACGGGGCCCTCTGGAAACACCATATATTTT. Its translation: CAWSPKGGQGTGPSGNTIYF.

Of note for this clone: Other DNA sequences of this sample code for an identical CDR3. In nucleotides, the CDR3 is TGTGCCAGCAGTCTTGAGGAGACCCAGTACTTC. It yields the protein CASSLEETQYF. The chain employs TRBV28 and TRBJ2-5; D call uncertain. The CDR3 spans 11 residues. The V gene's germline CDR1 is MDHEN and CDR2 SYDVKM. Trimming took 5 bases from V and 5 from J, leaving 6 bases between them.

A few counts support this clone. The chain is built from TRBV10-3 and TRBJ1-1; D remains unclear. Between the trimmed V and J ends, which lost 3 bases and 3 bases, there was a span of 5 bases. Germline CDR1 ENHRY, CDR2 SYGVKD. This CDR3 contains 12 residues. The CDR3 loop is CAISDGDTEAFF. CDR3 nucleotide sequence: TGTGCCATCAGTGATGGGGACACTGAAGCTTTCTTT.

The chain combines TRBV19 with TRBJ2-3; 13 nucleotides agree with TRBD2. The length of the CDR3 is 17 residues. Germline V lookup: CDR1 LNHDA, CDR2 SQIVND (reference sequence). With V trimmed by 4 bases and J by 6 bases, 10 bases remained unmatched. CDR3 loop: CASSNPGLAGSRDTQYF. The CDR3 DNA reads as TGTGCCAGTAGTAATCCGGGACTAGCGGGGTCCCGGGATACGCAGTATTTT.

This chain uses TRBV25-1 with TRBJ2-7, with D perhaps given as TRBD1 or TRBD2 (5 bases each). Germline V gene data show CDR1 as MGHDK and CDR2 as SYGVNS. With 5 bases removed from V and 6 bases from J, the gap between germline ends came to 23 bases. CDR3 length: 16 residues. CDR3 sequence (DNA): TGTGCCAGCAGTCTAGCCCCAGGGCCGCTGCCATCCGAGCAGTACTTC. Protein sequence: CASSLAPGPLPSEQYF.

The chain joins TRBV7-9 to TRBJ1-6, with D hard to call. The germline gives CDR1 SEHNR, CDR2 FQNEAQ (reference sequence). The CDR3 is made up of 12 amino acids. Trimming took off 6 bases at V and 4 bases at J, with 4 bases between the two ends. This CDR3 reads CASRRYNSPLHF. Here the CDR3 DNA reads TGTGCCAGCAGACGGTATAATTCACCCCTCCACTTT.